The T cell receptor beta chain under discussion was sequenced for a study of early stage breast cancer tumors. Points from the study as a whole: Bulk DNA sequencing of unsorted cells missed chain pairing and markers. In about 85% of the 16 patients, blood comparison separated tumor from normal breast. Commonly generated sequences made up most enriched TCRB sequences shared between patients.

Each sample had two DNA replicates, approximately 0.52 ug blood or around 1.5 ug tissue. Sequencing used immunoSEQ multiplex PCR; TCRdb keeps in-frame clones, though not all of them. This table holds roughly 30,000 clones, 60% to 80% found once. As for this clone: Its matching antigen is unknown.

What was sequenced was breast tumor tissue. The sequence came from a person between 30 and 45 years old with breast cancer.

CDR3 sequence (DNA): TGTGCCTGGAGCCCACAGGGGCCAACTAATGAAAAACTGTTTTTT. This encodes CAWSPQGPTNEKLFF. The chain carries TRBV30 and TRBJ1-4; TRBD1 agrees at 7 bases. This CDR3 has 15 amino acids. Germline V gene data show CDR1 as GTSNPN and CDR2 as SVGIG (reference sequence). J lost 0 bases, V lost 3 bases, and 4 bases had no gene match.